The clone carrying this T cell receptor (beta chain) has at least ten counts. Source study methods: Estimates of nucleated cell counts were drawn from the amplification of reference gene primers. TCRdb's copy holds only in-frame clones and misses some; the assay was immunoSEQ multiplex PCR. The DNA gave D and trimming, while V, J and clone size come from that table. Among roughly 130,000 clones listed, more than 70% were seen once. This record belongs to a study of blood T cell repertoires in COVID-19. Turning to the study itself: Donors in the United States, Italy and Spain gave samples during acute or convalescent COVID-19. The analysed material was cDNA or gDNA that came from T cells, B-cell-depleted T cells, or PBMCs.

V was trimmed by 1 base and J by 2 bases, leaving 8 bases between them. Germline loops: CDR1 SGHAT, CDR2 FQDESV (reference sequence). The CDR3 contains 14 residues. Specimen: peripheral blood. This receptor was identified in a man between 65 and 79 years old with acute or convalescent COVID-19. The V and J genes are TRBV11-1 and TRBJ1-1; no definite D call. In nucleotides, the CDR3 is TGTGCCAGCAGCTTAGGACAAGCAAACACTGAAGCTTTCTTT. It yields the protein CASSLGQANTEAFF.